One T cell receptor (beta chain) is described in this entry. Germline CDR1 reads SGHNT; CDR2 reads YENEEA. The V end was cut by 4 bases, the J end by 3 bases, with 7 bases between. The CDR3 is 13 residues long. These data belong to a study of T cell changes during pregnancy in multiple sclerosis. Produced via immunoSEQ multiplex PCR; TCRdb's table is partial and in-frame only. This table holds more than 50,000 clones, about 94% found once. This TCR was sampled from a female donor with multiple sclerosis, enrolled in a pregnancy study. The V call is TRBV11-3, the J call TRBJ2-1; D is unresolved. Here the sequenced sample was CD8+ T cells from peripheral blood mononuclear cells, taken after pregnancy. The CDR3 DNA follows: TGTGCCAGCAGCTCCTCACACTACAATGAGCAGTTCTTC. Its protein product is CASSSSHYNEQFF.